The rows below give T cell receptor beta chains drawn from one sample of a study of shared clonotypes between healthy human individuals. Libraries were prepared by immunoSEQ multiplex PCR; TCRdb keeps only in-frame clonotypes and omits some of them. The repertoire has nearly 2 million clones, approximately 95% of them found once; the top ten carry around 1.2%. The sample consisted of naive CD8+ T cells sorted from blood. The source of these receptors is a man aged 18 to 35 in good health. The CDR3 runs from the conserved cysteine through the conserved F or W. A D gene is named only where the DNA matches it firmly. The size entry is marked missing in some rows and otherwise reads once, few, many or a size class.

v_gene: TRBV5-1; j_gene: TRBJ2-7; abundance: few; d_gene: .; CDR3aa: CASSPGYEQYF; CDR3nt: TGCGCCAGCAGCCCGGGTTACGAGCAGTACTTC
v_gene: TRBV14; j_gene: TRBJ2-5; abundance: .; d_gene: TRBD2; CDR3aa: CASSQASGRGETQYF; CDR3nt: TGTGCCAGCAGCCAAGCTAGCGGGAGAGGGGAGACCCAGTACTTC
v_gene: TRBV19; j_gene: TRBJ1-1; abundance: few; d_gene: TRBD1; CDR3aa: CASSMTVRDRTNTEAFF; CDR3nt: TGTGCCAGTAGTATGACGGTCCGGGACAGGACCAACACTGAAGCTTTCTTT
v_gene: TRBV27; j_gene: TRBJ2-7; abundance: once; d_gene: .; CDR3aa: CASSFSSGQANYEQYF; CDR3nt: TGTGCCAGCAGTTTTAGCTCGGGACAAGCTAACTACGAGCAGTACTTC
v_gene: TRBV15; j_gene: TRBJ2-7; abundance: once; d_gene: TRBD2; CDR3aa: CATSRTTSGGYEQYF; CDR3nt: TGTGCCACCAGCAGAACGACTAGCGGGGGCTACGAGCAGTACTTC
v_gene: TRBV7-9; j_gene: TRBJ2-1; abundance: .; d_gene: TRBD1; CDR3aa: CASSFAQGSYNEQFF; CDR3nt: TGTGCCAGCAGCTTCGCACAGGGGTCCTACAATGAGCAGTTCTTC
v_gene: TRBV7-8; j_gene: TRBJ1-2; abundance: .; d_gene: TRBD1; CDR3aa: CASSFLGQGHYGYTF; CDR3nt: TGTGCCAGCAGCTTCCTTGGACAGGGACACTATGGCTACACCTTC
v_gene: TRBV27; j_gene: TRBJ2-2; abundance: .; d_gene: .; CDR3aa: CASSFGVGELFF; CDR3nt: TGTGCCAGCAGTTTCGGGGTCGGGGAGCTGTTTTTT
v_gene: TRBV6-5; j_gene: TRBJ2-1; abundance: .; d_gene: TRBD2; CDR3aa: CASSLGSGRADEQFF; CDR3nt: TGTGCCAGCAGTTTGGGTAGCGGGAGGGCGGATGAGCAGTTCTTC
v_gene: TRBV10-2; j_gene: TRBJ1-6; abundance: .; d_gene: .; CDR3aa: CASSESSTHFYNSPLHF; CDR3nt: TGCGCCAGCAGTGAGTCGTCGACACATTTCTATAATTCACCCCTCCACTTT
v_gene: TRBV7-8; j_gene: TRBJ2-3; abundance: .; d_gene: TRBD2; CDR3aa: CASSFTSGREDTQYF; CDR3nt: TGTGCCAGCAGCTTCACTAGCGGGAGAGAGGATACGCAGTATTTT
v_gene: TRBV10-3; j_gene: TRBJ1-2; abundance: .; d_gene: TRBD1; CDR3aa: CAISEGQGNYGYTF; CDR3nt: TGTGCCATCAGTGAAGGACAGGGCAACTATGGCTACACCTTC
v_gene: TRBV4-3; j_gene: TRBJ1-1; abundance: .; d_gene: .; CDR3aa: CASSHLGARTEAFF; CDR3nt: TGCGCCAGCAGCCATTTGGGGGCCCGGACTGAAGCTTTCTTT
v_gene: TRBV6-6; j_gene: TRBJ2-5; abundance: .; d_gene: TRBD1; CDR3aa: CASSYWSTGVRETQYF; CDR3nt: TGTGCCAGCAGTTACTGGTCGACAGGGGTTCGAGAGACCCAGTACTTC
v_gene: TRBV11-2; j_gene: TRBJ2-3; abundance: .; d_gene: TRBD2; CDR3aa: CASSVRGGLADTQYF; CDR3nt: TGTGCCAGCAGCGTGCGGGGGGGCCTTGCAGATACGCAGTATTTT
v_gene: TRBV21-1; j_gene: TRBJ2-2; abundance: once; d_gene: .; CDR3aa: CVPAKGLELFF; CDR3nt: TGTGTGCCAGCGAAAGGCCTGGAGCTGTTTTTT
v_gene: TRBV27; j_gene: TRBJ2-1; abundance: .; d_gene: .; CDR3aa: CASSPGTAANEQFF; CDR3nt: TGTGCCAGCAGTCCAGGGACCGCCGCAAATGAGCAGTTCTTC
v_gene: TRBV10-2; j_gene: TRBJ2-7; abundance: .; d_gene: .; CDR3aa: CASSEPWSYYEQYF; CDR3nt: TGCGCCAGCAGTGAGCCTTGGTCATACTACGAGCAGTACTTC
v_gene: TRBV4-1; j_gene: TRBJ2-1; abundance: .; d_gene: TRBD2; CDR3aa: CASSQGLAGWIVSEQFF; CDR3nt: TGCGCCAGCAGCCAGGGACTAGCGGGATGGATAGTTAGTGAGCAGTTCTTC
v_gene: TRBV10-2; j_gene: TRBJ2-7; abundance: .; d_gene: TRBD2; CDR3aa: CASSESEVAGGNEQYF; CDR3nt: TGCGCCAGCAGTGAGTCGGAGGTGGCGGGAGGGAACGAGCAGTACTTC
v_gene: TRBV4-1; j_gene: TRBJ1-1; abundance: .; d_gene: .; CDR3aa: CASSQVGMEDTEAFF; CDR3nt: TGCGCCAGCAGCCAAGTGGGGATGGAGGACACTGAAGCTTTCTTT
v_gene: TRBV7-9; j_gene: TRBJ2-7; abundance: .; d_gene: .; CDR3aa: CASSSGTEPFYEQYF; CDR3nt: TGTGCCAGCAGCTCGGGGACGGAGCCTTTCTACGAGCAGTACTTC
v_gene: TRBV13; j_gene: TRBJ2-1; abundance: .; d_gene: TRBD2; CDR3aa: CASSFGSGGPYNEQFF; CDR3nt: TGTGCCAGCAGCTTTGGGAGCGGGGGACCCTACAATGAGCAGTTCTTC
v_gene: TRBV27; j_gene: TRBJ1-1; abundance: .; d_gene: .; CDR3aa: CASRQGIDLKAFF; CDR3nt: TGTGCCAGCAGACAGGGTATAGATCTTAAAGCTTTCTTT
v_gene: TRBV11-2; j_gene: TRBJ2-5; abundance: .; d_gene: .; CDR3aa: CASSLVGGAARETQYF; CDR3nt: TGTGCCAGCAGCTTAGTAGGGGGGGCGGCAAGAGAGACCCAGTACTTC
v_gene: TRBV27; j_gene: TRBJ1-1; abundance: .; d_gene: .; CDR3aa: CASRSLWGTEAFF; CDR3nt: TGTGCCAGCAGATCTCTTTGGGGCACTGAAGCTTTCTTT
v_gene: TRBV27; j_gene: TRBJ2-7; abundance: .; d_gene: .; CDR3aa: CASSLSPDSSYEQYF; CDR3nt: TGTGCCAGCAGTTTATCCCCGGACAGCTCCTACGAGCAGTACTTC
v_gene: TRBV7-9; j_gene: TRBJ1-1; abundance: .; d_gene: TRBD1; CDR3aa: CASSANRGGLRTEAFF; CDR3nt: TGTGCCAGCAGCGCGAACAGGGGCGGGCTTCGGACTGAAGCTTTCTTT